The next 19 T cell receptor beta chains were all read from a single sample in a study of beta chain features in type 1 diabetes. For these TCRs, the target antigens are not known. Points from the study as a whole: TCRB CDR3s from Type 1 diabetes patients were moderately but significantly shorter in all four CD4+ subsets.

The authors reverse transcribed all of the isolated RNA, so sequencing captured expressed TCRB transcripts. The method was immunoSEQ multiplex PCR; TCRdb's version includes in-frame clones alone and lacks a portion of them. The sample carries around 340,000 clones, around 8.5% recorded once. Sequencing input: central memory CD4+ T cells from blood. The receptors come from a man aged 25 to 40 with type 1 diabetes.

This clone was found a few times. The J gene is TRBJ2-3, the V gene TRBV19; TRBD1 matches 8 bases. Germline CDR1 LNHDA, CDR2 SQIVND (reference sequence). This CDR3 is built from 16 residues. J was trimmed by 2 bases and V by 5 bases; bases with no gene match: 9. CDR3 sequence: CASSGRTGRLTDTQYF. CDR3 DNA sequence: TGTGCCAGTAGTGGACGGACAGGGCGACTCACAGATACGCAGTATTTT.

This clone has just a few counts. DNA for the CDR3: TGTGCCAGCAGCGTAGGTGGGGGCCGCAATCAGCCCCAGCATTTT. Its translation is CASSVGGGRNQPQHF. The chain employs TRBV9 and TRBJ1-5, with D perhaps TRBD1 (6 bases). Germline V CDR1 and CDR2: SGDLS, YYNGEE. The CDR3 is 15 residues long. Trimming took 0 bases from V and 2 from J, leaving 9 bases between them.

This clone was detected only a few times. The chain links TRBV7-8 to TRBJ2-1; D possibly corresponds to TRBD2 (5 bases). From germline, CDR1 is SGHVS and CDR2 FQNEAQ. This CDR3 spans 15 amino acids. V was cut by 5 bases and J by 5 bases, with 16 bases left in between. CDR3: CASSRRTEADNEQFF. The CDR3 DNA reads TGTGCCAGCAGCCGCCGCACGGAGGCAGACAATGAGCAGTTCTTC.

The chain carries TRBV19 and TRBJ1-2; D is ambiguous. CDR1 is LNHDA and CDR2 is SQIVND in the germline V gene (reference sequence). Trimming pared 3 bases from V and 2 bases from J, leaving 1 base between. This CDR3 is built from 11 residues. The CDR3 DNA reads TGTGCCAGTAGTATCAACTATGGCTACACCTTC. Its translation: CASSINYGYTF.

This chain connects TRBV10-3 to TRBJ1-1; tentative D call: TRBD1 (5 bases). The germline V gene has CDR1 ENHRY and CDR2 SYGVKD. The ends were cut back, 3 bases at V and 3 bases at J, with 14 bases in the middle. This CDR3 spans 15 amino acids. The CDR3 DNA reads TGTGCCATCAGTGATAGGGGCGGACTGGACACTGAAGCTTTCTTT. Residues: CAISDRGGLDTEAFF.

This clone was counted a few times. The identical CDR3 is also encoded by other nucleotide sequences in the sample. V is TRBV7-2 and J is TRBJ2-3; 13 bases are shared with TRBD2. Germline trimming cut 4 bases from V and 2 bases from J; bases unmatched to any gene: 3. Looked up from germline, CDR1 is SGHTA and CDR2 is FQGNSA. This CDR3 comprises 16 residues. In DNA, the CDR3 is TGTGCCAGCAGCTCCGGGACTAGCGGGGTCACAGATACGCAGTATTTT. Translated, it gives CASSSGTSGVTDTQYF.

The chain is built from TRBV6-5 and TRBJ1-4; tentatively, D is TRBD1 (5 bases). The CDR3 covers 15 residues. V was clipped by 5 bases and J by 6 bases, with 16 bases between them. CDR1 and CDR2 (germline): MNHEY, SVGAGI. CDR3 sequence (DNA): TGTGCCAGCAGTCCTACCAGGCAGGGTCATGAAAAACTGTTTTTT. Encoded protein: CASSPTRQGHEKLFF.

There are a few counts of this clone. The rearrangement joins TRBV7-9 to TRBJ2-5; D unresolved. CDR1 is SEHNR, CDR2 FQNEAQ, per germline (reference sequence). The length of the CDR3 is 15 residues. Deletions cut 0 bases from V and 4 bases from J, with 12 bases between. The CDR3 spells CASSLAAGFGETQYF. The CDR3 DNA is TGTGCCAGCAGCTTAGCGGCCGGGTTCGGAGAGACCCAGTACTTC.

This rearrangement joins TRBV4-3 to TRBJ1-2, with a tentative D call TRBD1 (6 bases). The CDR3 has 14 amino acids. Germline lookup yields CDR1 LGHNA and CDR2 YSLEER. V lost 1 base to trimming and J lost 3 bases, with 9 bases between them. DNA of the CDR3: TGCGCCAGCAGCCAAGGGGACAAGTACTATGGCTACACCTTC. Translated, it gives CASSQGDKYYGYTF.

This clone has more than one count but fewer than ten. This chain connects TRBV6-6 to TRBJ2-1, with 9 bases identical to TRBD1. V lost 6 bases to trimming and J lost 1 base; unmatched junction nucleotides: 7. CDR3 size: 16 residues. Germline CDR1 and CDR2: MNHNY and SVGAGI (reference sequence). CDR3 protein: CASRWSGQGSYNEQFF. In DNA, the CDR3 is TGTGCCAGCAGATGGTCGGGACAGGGATCCTACAATGAGCAGTTCTTC.

The chain uses TRBV28 and TRBJ1-5; 8 bases map to TRBD1. Germline V gene lookup returns CDR1 MDHEN and CDR2 SYDVKM. V lost 6 bases to trimming and J lost 0 bases; unmatched junction nucleotides: 7. The CDR3 is made up of 16 amino acids. CDR3 amino acids: CASSPGTGYSNQPQHF. The CDR3 DNA sequence: TGTGCCAGCAGCCCCGGGACAGGTTATAGCAATCAGCCCCAGCATTTT.

This chain uses TRBV5-5 with TRBJ1-1; D is possibly TRBD1 (6 bases). This CDR3 contains 13 residues. CDR1 and CDR2 from the germline V gene are SGHKS and YYEKEE (reference sequence). Trimming left V 4 bases short and J 4 bases short, with 11 bases between. CDR3 in DNA: TGTGCCAGCAGCCCGCGGGGGCTCACTGAAGCTTTCTTT. Residues: CASSPRGLTEAFF.

This clone was counted at least ten times. This rearrangement joins TRBV5-6 to TRBJ2-5, with a tentative D call TRBD2 (5 bases). Germline V gene data show CDR1 as SGHDT and CDR2 as YYEEEE. CDR3 length equals 14 residues. V shed 1 base and J shed 0 bases, with 7 bases lying between them. In DNA, the CDR3 is TGTGCCAGCAGCTTGAGGACTCACCAAGAGACCCAGTACTTC. Translation: CASSLRTHQETQYF. Combining the CDR3 with reference TRBV5-6 and TRBJ2-5 gives the whole variable domain DAGVTQSPTHLIKTRGQQVTLRCSPKSGHDTVSWYQQALGQGPQFIFQYYEEEERQRGNFPDRFSGHQFPNYSSELNVNALLLGDSALYLCASSLRTHQETQYFGPGTRLLVL.

This clone occurred a few times. This chain connects TRBV4-3 to TRBJ1-5, with TRBD1 matching over 12 bases. Germline-derived CDR1 and CDR2 are LGHNA and YSLEER. CDR3 length: 17 residues. Unmatched junction bases numbered 7, after V lost 0 bases and J lost 7 bases. CDR3 nucleotides: TGCGCCAGCAGCCAAGATTTGGGGACAGGGGGCGGCCAGCCCCAGCATTTT. Its protein product is CASSQDLGTGGGQPQHF.

This chain connects TRBV19 to TRBJ2-1; D gene unclear. V was pared by 5 bases and J by 8 bases, with 13 bases between. CDR1 and CDR2 (germline): LNHDA, SQIVND (reference sequence). The CDR3 runs to 13 residues. The DNA for the CDR3 is TGTGCCAGTAGTCTCCGATCCGACGATGAGCAGTTCTTC. Translated: CASSLRSDDEQFF.

The V and J genes are TRBV23-1 and TRBJ2-7; weak D call: TRBD2 (5 bases). TRBV23-1 is given ORF status, its function remaining uncertain. The CDR3 consists of 16 residues. Trimming took off 4 bases at V and 0 bases at J, with 16 bases between the two ends. The CDR3 sequence is CASSLRRGPGSYEQYF. DNA for the CDR3: TGCGCCAGCAGTCTCCGTCGGGGTCCAGGCTCCTACGAGCAGTACTTC.

This clone was counted a few times. The chain is built from TRBV29-1 and TRBJ2-7, with TRBD1 matching over 9 bases. Looked up from germline, CDR1 is SQVTM and CDR2 is ANQGSEA. This CDR3 contains 16 residues. V gave up 1 base and J gave up 2 bases; unmatched junction bases: 9. CDR3 nucleotides: TGCAGCGTTGAAGTCGAAGAGAGACAGGGGGCCTACGAGCAGTACTTC. Amino acid sequence: CSVEVEERQGAYEQYF.

The chain employs TRBV29-1 and TRBJ1-1; the match to TRBD1 covers 8 bases. The CDR3 has 13 residues. CDR1 and CDR2 (germline): SQVTM, ANQGSEA. V gave up 7 bases and J gave up 0 bases; unmatched junction bases: 4. The CDR3, as DNA: TGCAGCGGACAGGGGAACATGAACACTGAAGCTTTCTTT. Residues: CSGQGNMNTEAFF.

This clone showed up just a few times. Other DNA sequences within the sample encode an identical CDR3. The J gene is TRBJ1-1, the V gene TRBV9; TRBD1 is a possible D gene (5 bases). The CDR3 totals 14 residues. The V gene lost 0 bases and the J gene lost 1 base, with 7 bases spanning the gap. Germline loops: CDR1 SGDLS, CDR2 YYNGEE. The CDR3 here is CASSVGGPNTEAFF. CDR3 nucleotide sequence: TGTGCCAGCAGCGTAGGGGGACCGAACACTGAAGCTTTCTTT.